This TCR beta chain appears in the sequencing data of a study of blood T cell repertoires in COVID-19. Across the whole study: From the United States, Italy and Spain came samples of acute and convalescent COVID-19. In each case, the material was cDNA or gDNA derived from T cells, B-cell-depleted T cells, or PBMCs.

The Seattle patients joined while their infection was active and were tracked longitudinally afterward. Germline loops: CDR1 SGHRS, CDR2 YFSETQ. The trim removed 4 bases at V and 4 bases at J, leaving 6 bases unmatched. The CDR3 contains 14 residues. In the original workflow: It was from reference gene primer amplification that nucleated cell counts were estimated. Only in-frame clones appear in the TCRdb table, and some are missing; sequencing was by immunoSEQ multiplex PCR. V, J and clone size reflect that table, while D and trimming were determined from the DNA. The sample consists of 360,000 or so clones, approximately 90% of them appearing once.

This TCR was sampled from a woman aged 55 to 70 with COVID-19, enrolled during active disease. The sample comprised peripheral blood. The chain employs TRBV5-1 and TRBJ1-2; 8 bases are shared with TRBD1. The CDR3 loop reads CASSQGQVLYGYTF. CDR3 DNA sequence: TGCGCCAGCAGCCAGGGACAGGTCCTCTATGGCTACACCTTC.